This T cell receptor (beta chain) comes out of a study of memory CD4+ T cells and cytomegalovirus serostatus. Single viable CD3+CD4+CD8-CD45RO+ cells were sorted as the memory CD4+ T cells. CD4+ T cells were isolated by positive magnetic selection. The CDR3 runs to 13 residues. V gave up 2 bases and J gave up 1 base, with 6 bases separating them. Germline V gives CDR1 SGHNT, CDR2 YYREEE (reference sequence). The protocol was immunoSEQ multiplex PCR, while the TCRdb copy is restricted to in-frame clones and leaves out a portion. The repertoire holds about 53,000 clones, with roughly three quarters as singletons. Judged by abundance, this clone is medium-sized.

The origin of this receptor is an adult in good health and CMV-seronegative. Specimen: memory CD4+ T cells from blood. V is TRBV5-4 and J is TRBJ1-2; a possible D gene is TRBD1 (5 bases). The CDR3 is CASSFQGNYGYTF. In DNA, the CDR3 is TGTGCCAGCAGCTTCCAGGGTAACTATGGCTACACCTTC. Using reference TRBV5-4 and TRBJ1-2 for the parts outside the CDR3, the full variable domain is ETGVTQSPTHLIKTRGQQVTLRCSSQSGHNTVSWYQQALGQGPQFIFQYYREEENGRGNFPPRFSGLQFPNYSSELNVNALELDDSALYLCASSFQGNYGYTFGSGTRLTVV.